This T cell receptor beta chain stems from a study of cytomegalovirus exposure and HLA in healthy donors. The V gene's germline CDR1 is LNHDA and CDR2 SQIVND (reference sequence). Trimming took 0 bases from V and 4 from J, leaving 12 bases between them. There are 16 residues in the CDR3. In its sample, this clone was seen a few times. PCR primers comprised 60 Vbeta and 13 Jbeta primers. Here immunoSEQ multiplex PCR was the method, and the copy in TCRdb shows in-frame clones only, minus some. The table lists about 100,000 clones, less than 75% of them singletons. This receptor was obtained from a man aged 40-55 years in good health and CMV-seropositive. This rearrangement joins TRBV19 to TRBJ2-2, with a weak D call TRBD2 (6 bases). Sequenced sample: PBMCs. The CDR3 spells CASSIDHLAATGELFF. The CDR3 nucleotides are TGTGCCAGTAGTATAGACCACTTAGCGGCCACCGGGGAGCTGTTTTTT.